The 7 T cell receptor beta chains below all came from one sample that was sequenced in a study of response to subunit inactivated influenza vaccine. TCRdb itself ran the RT-PCR reads through MiXCR, one entry per CDR3 protein. This table has more than 450,000 distinct CDR3 sequences, about 12% appearing once. Material: PBMCs from blood, obtained on the day of vaccination. These receptor sequences come from a man in his forties or fifties who received an inactivated influenza vaccine.

There are a few counts of this clonotype. This chain links TRBV12-3 or TRBV12-4 with TRBJ1-5, with 8 bases matching TRBD1. Trimming took 7 bases from V and 3 from J; bases not matched to a gene: 8. This CDR3 contains 15 residues. The CDR3 sequence: CASNTGGPTNQPQHF. The CDR3 bases are TGTGCCAGCAATACAGGGGGGCCAACCAATCAGCCCCAGCATTTT.

The V call is TRBV5-4, the J call TRBJ2-1; the D gene could be TRBD1 or TRBD2 (5 bases each). V lost 7 bases and J 4 bases, leaving 12 bases between the germline ends. Germline assignment: CDR1 SGHNT and CDR2 YYREEE (reference sequence). CDR3 length: 13 residues. The CDR3 DNA reads as TGTGCCAGCGGCCCCGGGACGTACAATGAGCAGTTCTTC. Amino acids: CASGPGTYNEQFF.

The J gene is TRBJ2-3, the V gene TRBV20-1; 7 bases are a match to TRBD2. Trimming removed 0 bases from V and 5 bases from J; junction bases left unmatched: 5. Germline values: CDR1 DFQATT, CDR2 SNEGSKA (reference sequence). The CDR3 has 14 amino acids. CDR3 in amino acids: CSAREGLAEDTQYF. CDR3 nucleotides: TGCAGTGCTAGAGAAGGTCTAGCGGAAGATACGCAGTATTTT.

The chain employs TRBV5-1 and TRBJ2-7; possibly TRBD1 for D (6 bases). Germline lookup yields CDR1 SGHRS and CDR2 YFSETQ. This CDR3 region has 16 residues. Deletions cut 0 bases from V and 2 bases from J, with 15 bases between. CDR3 DNA sequence: TGCGCCAGCAGCTTGGTTGCAGGGGACCCTCCCTACGAGCAGTACTTC. This codes for CASSLVAGDPPYEQYF.

This chain uses TRBV4-3 with TRBJ2-5, with TRBD1 matching 7 bases. Looked up from germline, CDR1 is LGHNA and CDR2 is YSLEER. Trimming at V came to 4 bases and at J to 5 bases, leaving 7 bases not matched to a gene. This CDR3 spans 14 amino acids. In nucleotides, the CDR3 is TGCGCCAGCAGCCGGGGCCTCAGGGGGGAGACCCAGTACTTC. Its protein is CASSRGLRGETQYF.

This clonotype was seen at least ten times. The chain has TRBV7-2 and TRBJ1-6; weak D call: TRBD1 (6 bases). Germline V gene data show CDR1 as SGHTA and CDR2 as FQGNSA. Trimming took off 3 bases at V and 6 bases at J, with 12 bases between the two ends. The CDR3 is 15 residues long. This CDR3 reads CASSLDSNINSPLHF. Written as DNA, the CDR3 is TGTGCCAGCAGCTTGGACAGTAATATTAATTCACCCCTCCACTTT.

In this sample, this clonotype turned up a few times. The rearrangement uses TRBV12-3 or TRBV12-4 and TRBJ1-1; D unclear. V lost 2 bases, J lost 6 bases, and 19 bases lay in between. The CDR3 totals 16 residues. The DNA for the CDR3 is TGTGCCAGCAGTTTAAGGTCCCGACCGGGATCGTCTGAAGCTTTCTTT. Translating it yields CASSLRSRPGSSEAFF.